This TCR beta chain was recovered during a study of T cell repertoires in cytomegalovirus infection (dated by TCRdb to between 2018 and 2021). A note on the overall study: Donor HLA type was relevant to the analysis, as public TCR beta signatures indicated carriage of CMV infection together with the matching HLA type.

Ten or more counts support this clonotype. No antigen is known for it. No base quality information exists; no much larger clone differs at one position. Sequenced on an Illumina HiSeq 1500. TCRdb reprocessed the public reads (quality trimming at Q25 with fastp, clone calling with MiXCR) and kept in-frame beta chains. Entries that share a CDR3 protein sequence are merged under the most common genes and DNA. This sample gives 450,000 to 600,000 distinct CDR3 sequences in total; approximately 10% of them show up just once. 9.5% to 13% of the sample is taken by the ten largest. Ends trimmed: V by 3 bases, J by 9 bases; bases unmatched to a gene: 6. Reading from cysteine to phenylalanine, the CDR3 counts 15 amino acids. Only the CDR3 portion is preserved as DNA: 45 bases, with reading frame beginning at the first base. Sequences SGDLS (CDR1) and YYNGEE (CDR2) are obtained from the germline V gene. Broad study findings and their caveats: Carriers of CMV infection plus the relevant HLA type were discriminated by the cumulative frequency of public TCR beta family members in the study cohort and in an independent 352-donor cohort. The ex vivo response was dominated by HLA-C-restricted CMV-specific TCR beta clonotypes, which also provided the single most frequent clonotype in two of eight donors.

The source is a human donor in good health (CMV status not recorded). Some clones in this sample may be carry-over from other donors' samples. This sequence uses TRBV9 and TRBJ2-1; TRBD2 matches 13 bases in the middle. The specimen was PBMCs. The CDR3 region: CASSGTSGGASEQFF. The DNA sequence is TGTGCCAGCAGCGGAACTAGCGGGGGGGCAAGTGAGCAGTTCTTC.